One TCR beta chain is described in this entry. This record belongs to a study of response to subunit inactivated influenza vaccine. Via MiXCR, TCRdb re-called the RT-PCR reads, giving one row per CDR3 protein. This table holds about 650,000 distinct CDR3 sequences, 14% found once. The CDR3 has 14 amino acids. CDR1 is SGHAT, CDR2 FQDESV, per germline (reference sequence). V was pared by 5 bases and J by 9 bases, with 8 bases of the junction left unmatched. This chain links TRBV11-1 with TRBJ2-1, with 9 positions matching TRBD2. The source of this sequence is a middle-aged man who received an inactivated influenza vaccine. Sequencing was performed on PBMCs from blood, taken 14 to 15 days before vaccination. This CDR3 is CASSAGGSTREQFF. The CDR3 nucleotides are TGTGCCAGCAGCGCGGGAGGGTCAACTCGTGAGCAGTTCTTC.